What follows are 5 T cell receptor beta chains derived from one specimen sequenced in a study of patients and donors after allogeneic stem cell transplantation. TCRdb analysed the RT-PCR reads with MiXCR anew, one entry per CDR3 protein. The data show approximately 160,000 distinct CDR3 sequences, with more than 20% seen just once and approximately 26% held by the top ten. Sample: blood, either unsorted or a sorted T cell fraction (not recorded which). All receptors derive from a human donor who was either an allogeneic HSCT recipient or a stem cell or donor lymphocyte infusion donor (not recorded which). It is not recorded whose cells these are; they may come from a transplant donor.

This clonotype came up a few times. The V gene is TRBV6-5, the J gene TRBJ1-1; TRBD1 agrees at 10 bases. This CDR3 is built from 16 residues. Germline trimming cut 2 bases from V and 5 bases from J; bases unmatched to any gene: 8. CDR1 is MNHEY and CDR2 is SVGAGI in the germline V gene. CDR3 protein: CASSYHGTGVITEAFF. The CDR3 region has the DNA TGTGCCAGCAGTTACCACGGGACAGGGGTTATAACTGAAGCTTTCTTT.

The J gene is TRBJ2-5, the V gene TRBV27; 8 bases match TRBD2. The CDR3 is 14 amino acids. J was trimmed by 5 bases and V by 0 bases; bases with no gene match: 2. Germline V gene lookup returns CDR1 MNHEY and CDR2 SMNVEV (reference sequence). Here the CDR3 reads CASSLSRGGETQYF. In DNA, the CDR3 is TGTGCCAGCAGTTTATCCCGGGGGGGGGAGACCCAGTACTTC.

The rearrangement uses TRBV20-1 and TRBJ1-5; maybe TRBD1 (5 bases). Trimming cost V 2 bases and J 6 bases, with 14 bases left between them. The length of the CDR3 is 14 residues. Germline assignment: CDR1 DFQATT and CDR2 SNEGSKA (reference sequence). The CDR3 is CSARSLGVGQPQHF. In DNA, the CDR3 is TGCAGTGCTAGATCTTTGGGGGTGGGTCAGCCCCAGCATTTT.

There are a few counts of this clonotype. V and J are TRBV20-1 and TRBJ2-7, with D tentatively TRBD1 (6 bases). This CDR3 comprises 11 residues. The ends were cut back, 3 bases at V and 7 bases at J, with 10 bases in the middle. Germline CDR1 DFQATT, CDR2 SNEGSKA (reference sequence). The DNA of the CDR3 is TGCAGTGCTAGTCAAGGGGGTGAGCAGTACTTC. Translated, it gives CSASQGGEQYF.

A few counts support this clonotype. The chain recombines TRBV20-1 with TRBJ2-7, with TRBD2 identical over 9 bases. Germline CDR1 and CDR2: DFQATT and SNEGSKA (reference sequence). Trimming removed 3 bases from V and 2 bases from J; junction bases left unmatched: 5. This CDR3 comprises 14 residues. The CDR3 protein is CSASTAGGPYEQYF. The CDR3 DNA reads TGCAGTGCTAGTACGGCGGGGGGGCCCTACGAGCAGTACTTC.